This T cell receptor beta chain is drawn from a study of OX40 agonist ivuxolimab in advanced cancers. Patients were ruled out by autoimmune disease history or systemic immunosuppression. Some clones are missing from TCRdb's copy, which holds only in-frame ones; the method was immunoSEQ multiplex PCR. The table lists some 54,000 clones, more than 75% of them singletons, with around 4.5% in the top ten. The CDR3 length is 15 residues. The V gene lost 6 bases and the J gene lost 5 bases, with 16 bases spanning the gap. Germline V gene sequence: CDR1 SGHAT, CDR2 FQNNGV. The receptor's source is an adult with an advanced solid tumor such as melanoma, head and neck, liver or kidney cancer. The V and J genes are TRBV11-2 and TRBJ2-2; a weak D match, TRBD2 (6 bases). The material sequenced was CD4+ or CD8+ T cells sorted from blood, taken in a trial of the OX40 agonist ivuxolimab. The CDR3 loop is CASSPAGSLTGELFF. As DNA, the CDR3 is TGTGCCAGCAGTCCAGCGGGCAGCCTTACCGGGGAGCTGTTTTTT.